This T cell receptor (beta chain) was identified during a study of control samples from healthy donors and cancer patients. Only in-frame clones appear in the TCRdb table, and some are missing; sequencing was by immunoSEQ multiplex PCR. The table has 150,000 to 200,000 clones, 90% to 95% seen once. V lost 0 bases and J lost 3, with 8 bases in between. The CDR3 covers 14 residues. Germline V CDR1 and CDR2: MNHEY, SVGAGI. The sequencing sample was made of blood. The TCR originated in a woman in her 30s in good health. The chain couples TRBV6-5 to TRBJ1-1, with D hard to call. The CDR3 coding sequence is TGTGCCAGCAGTTACTCGGGAGGGCACACTGAAGCTTTCTTT. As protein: CASSYSGGHTEAFF.